This TCR beta chain was profiled in a study of blood T cell repertoires in COVID-19. The germline gives CDR1 SGHRS, CDR2 YFSETQ. The CDR3 contains 15 residues. J lost 4 bases, V lost 1 base, and 2 bases had no gene match. Clones were read by immunoSEQ multiplex PCR, and TCRdb kept only the in-frame ones, dropping some. The sample records tens of thousands of clones, around four fifths being singletons. This receptor was taken from a man over 45 with acute or convalescent COVID-19. The chain has TRBV5-1 and TRBJ2-2; 9 positions match TRBD1. Sequencing input: peripheral blood. This CDR3 is CASSLRQGVTGELFF. For the CDR3, the DNA is TGCGCCAGCAGCTTGCGACAGGGGGTCACCGGGGAGCTGTTTTTT.